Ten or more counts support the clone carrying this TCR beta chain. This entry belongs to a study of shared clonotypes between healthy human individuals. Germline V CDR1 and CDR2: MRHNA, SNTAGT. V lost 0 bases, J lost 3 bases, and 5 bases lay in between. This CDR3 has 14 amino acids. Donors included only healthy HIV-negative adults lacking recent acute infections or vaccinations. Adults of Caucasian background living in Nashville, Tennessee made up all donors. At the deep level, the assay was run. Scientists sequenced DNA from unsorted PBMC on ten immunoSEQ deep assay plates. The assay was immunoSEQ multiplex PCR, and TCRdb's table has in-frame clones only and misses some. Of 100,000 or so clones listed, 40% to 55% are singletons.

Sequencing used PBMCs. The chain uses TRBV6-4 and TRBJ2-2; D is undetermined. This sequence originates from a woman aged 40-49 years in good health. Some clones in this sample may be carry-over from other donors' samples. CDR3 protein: CASSDSGHTGELFF. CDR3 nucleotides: TGTGCCAGCAGTGACTCAGGTCACACCGGGGAGCTGTTTTTT.